Shown below are 16 T cell receptor beta chains from a single sample sequenced in a study of monozygotic twins with inflammatory bowel disease. TCRdb re-called the 5' RACE reads and catalogs CDR3 proteins one per entry, DNA excluded. The sample shows around 200,000 distinct CDR3 sequences, and approximately 1.6% sits with its ten largest clones. Sequenced sample: blood. These TCRs come from a human donor with ulcerative colitis or Crohn's disease, or a healthy co-twin of an affected twin (not recorded which).

The V and J genes are TRBV5-1 and TRBJ2-2; there is no DNA to check the TCRdb D call of TRBD1. This CDR3 is built from 16 residues. The V gene's germline CDR1 is SGHRS and CDR2 YFSETQ. The CDR3 protein is CASSSQGAGGTGELFF.

The chain combines TRBV7-9 with TRBJ2-5; TCRdb calls TRBD2, which cannot be checked without DNA. The germline CDR1 and CDR2 sequences are SEHNR and FQNEAQ (reference sequence). The CDR3 consists of 16 residues. The CDR3 loop is CASSLEKLVIEETQYF.

The chain joins TRBV5-1 to TRBJ2-2. This CDR3 has 13 residues. The germline V gene has CDR1 SGHRS and CDR2 YFSETQ. CDR3 sequence: CASSFLNTGELFF.

The chain carries TRBV12-3 or TRBV12-4 and TRBJ1-4; TCRdb selects TRBD1, and the lack of DNA leaves this call unchecked. The CDR3 runs to 15 residues. The CDR3 loop reads CASSSARAAQEKLFF.

The CDR3 sequence: CSAAQGNEQYF. V gene TRBV20-1 combines with J gene TRBJ2-7; checking the TCRdb D call of TRBD1 is not possible without DNA. Germline CDR1 and CDR2: DFQATT and SNEGSKA (reference sequence). The CDR3 is made up of 11 amino acids.

This chain joins TRBV24-1 and TRBJ1-5; the TCRdb call, TRBD1, lacks DNA for checking. Germline CDR1 reads KGHDR; CDR2 reads SFDVKD. This CDR3 spans 15 amino acids. CDR3 residues: CATGDGVSSYQPQHF.

The CDR3 sequence: CASSQVAGLLGEQFF. This chain joins TRBV3-1 and TRBJ2-1. There are 15 residues in the CDR3. Germline loops: CDR1 LGHDT, CDR2 YNNKEL (reference sequence).

J is TRBJ1-1 and V is TRBV12-3 or TRBV12-4; as DNA is missing, the TRBD1 call by TCRdb cannot be tested. CDR3 length: 14 amino acids. The CDR3 spells CASSSRGGVIEAFF.

The V gene is TRBV6-1, the J gene TRBJ2-7; TCRdb designates TRBD1, a call that cannot be tested without DNA. This CDR3 region has 16 residues. Germline assignment: CDR1 MNHNS and CDR2 SASEGT. The CDR3 sequence: CASSVHLTGFSYEQYF.

J is TRBJ2-2 and V is TRBV5-1; TCRdb's D call of TRBD2 is untestable without DNA. The CDR3 has 13 residues. Germline lookup yields CDR1 SGHRS and CDR2 YFSETQ. CDR3 loop: CASEEAMGGELFF.

The chain's CDR3 is CSAEGVTNEKLFF. This chain links TRBV20-1 with TRBJ1-4; the D call from TCRdb, TRBD1, cannot be confirmed without DNA. CDR3 length: 13 amino acids. Germline V gene lookup returns CDR1 DFQATT and CDR2 SNEGSKA (reference sequence).

The chain links TRBV5-4 to TRBJ2-5; the D gene TCRdb calls, TRBD1, cannot be checked with no DNA. Germline V gives CDR1 SGHNT, CDR2 YYREEE (reference sequence). The CDR3 totals 14 residues. CDR3 residues: CASSPLGQQETQYF. Full variable domain (missing parts from reference TRBV5-4 and TRBJ2-5): ETGVTQSPTHLIKTRGQQVTLRCSSQSGHNTVSWYQQALGQGPQFIFQYYREEENGRGNFPPRFSGLQFPNYSSELNVNALELDDSALYLCASSPLGQQETQYFGPGTRLLVL.

This chain joins TRBV7-8 and TRBJ2-2; as DNA is missing, the TRBD1 call by TCRdb cannot be tested. The CDR3 has 14 residues. Per the germline V gene, CDR1 is SGHVS and CDR2 is FQNEAQ. The CDR3 sequence is CASSLGGHTGELFF.

This chain uses TRBV20-1 with TRBJ1-2; the D call from TCRdb, TRBD1, cannot be confirmed without DNA. Germline loops: CDR1 DFQATT, CDR2 SNEGSKA (reference sequence). CDR3 length: 12 residues. CDR3 region: CSAVDRDRGYTF.

The rearrangement links TRBV5-1 to TRBJ2-5; TCRdb's D call, TRBD1, is unchecked because there is no DNA. Per germline, CDR1 SGHRS and CDR2 YFSETQ. The CDR3 loop spans 14 amino acids. The chain's CDR3 is CASSLGDRGETQYF.

The V call is TRBV20-1, the J call TRBJ2-7; TCRdb lists TRBD2, though no DNA is available to test this call. This CDR3 is 12 amino acids long. Germline V CDR1 and CDR2: DFQATT, SNEGSKA (reference sequence). The CDR3 loop reads CSVAQTGYEQYF.